This T cell receptor (beta chain) came from a study of breast tumors, draining lymph nodes, adjacent tissues. General study results and limits: That most tumor T cells come from lymph nodes remained unproven. Data fit most tumor T cells coming from lymph node, expanding in tumor. Compared with lymph nodes, tumors were less diverse; compared with nontumor tissue, more. Compared with basal-like, luminal-like tumors shared significantly more repertoire with nontumor tissue.

This clonotype was observed many times. Its antigen remains unidentified. From the multiplex PCR reads, TCRdb called clonotypes with MiXCR, one entry per CDR3 protein. The sample has 90,000 to 120,000 distinct CDR3 sequences; approximately 22% are singletons. The lymph nodes were axillary draining lymph nodes from breast cancer patients. In germline, CDR1 is MNHNY, CDR2 SVGAGI (reference sequence). The CDR3 runs 15 residues. The V gene lost 11 bases and the J gene lost 0 bases, with 16 bases spanning the gap. Specimen: axillary lymph node tissue. This TCR was recovered from a female donor with breast cancer. Some clones in this sample may be carry-over from other donors' samples. The chain has TRBV6-6 and TRBJ1-4; D is unresolved. The CDR3 bases are TGTGCCGGACGTCGTGACACATCAACTAATGAAAAACTGTTTTTT. Translation gives CAGRRDTSTNEKLFF.